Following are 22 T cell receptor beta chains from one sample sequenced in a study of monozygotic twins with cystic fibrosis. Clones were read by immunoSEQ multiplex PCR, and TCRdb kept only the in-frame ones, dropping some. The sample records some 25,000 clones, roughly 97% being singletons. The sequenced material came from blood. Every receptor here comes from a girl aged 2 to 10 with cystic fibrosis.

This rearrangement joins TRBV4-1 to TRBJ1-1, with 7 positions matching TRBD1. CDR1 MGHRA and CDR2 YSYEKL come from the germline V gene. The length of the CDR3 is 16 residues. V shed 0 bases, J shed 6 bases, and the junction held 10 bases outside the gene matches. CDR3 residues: CASSQERRGGSPEAFF. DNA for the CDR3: TGCGCCAGCAGCCAAGAACGCCGAGGGGGCTCCCCTGAAGCTTTCTTT.

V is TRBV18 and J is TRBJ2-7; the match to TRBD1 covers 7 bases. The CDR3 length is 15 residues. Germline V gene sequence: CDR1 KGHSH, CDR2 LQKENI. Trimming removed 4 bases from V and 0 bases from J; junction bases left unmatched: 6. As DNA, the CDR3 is TGTGCCAGCTCACTAGGGACAGCGAGCTCCTACGAGCAGTACTTC. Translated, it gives CASSLGTASSYEQYF.

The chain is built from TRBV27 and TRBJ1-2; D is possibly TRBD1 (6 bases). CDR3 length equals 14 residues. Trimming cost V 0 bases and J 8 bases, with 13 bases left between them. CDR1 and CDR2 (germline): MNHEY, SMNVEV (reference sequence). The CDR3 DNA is TGTGCCAGCAGTTTATCGGGGACACCTACGGGCTACACCTTC. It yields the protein CASSLSGTPTGYTF.

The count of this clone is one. CDR3 coding DNA: TGTGCCAGCATCCTGCAGGGAAGGACTGAAGCTTTCTTT. It encodes CASILQGRTEAFF. This sequence joins TRBV2 and TRBJ1-1; D might be TRBD1 (5 bases). This CDR3 region has 13 residues. The germline V gene has CDR1 SNHLY and CDR2 FYNNEI. The germline V and J ends were trimmed by 7 bases and 5 bases, with 14 bases remaining between them. The variable domain in full, completed from reference TRBV2 and TRBJ1-1, reads EPEVTQTPSHQVTQMGQEVILRCVPISNHLYFYWYRQILGQKVEFLVSFYNNEISEKSEIFDDQFSVERPDGSNFTLKIRSTKLEDSAMYFCASILQGRTEAFFGQGTRLTVV.

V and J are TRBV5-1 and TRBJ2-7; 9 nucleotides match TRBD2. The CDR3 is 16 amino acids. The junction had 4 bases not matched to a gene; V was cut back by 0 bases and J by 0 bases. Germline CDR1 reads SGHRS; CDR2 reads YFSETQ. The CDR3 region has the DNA TGCGCCAGCAGCTTGGTGGCTAGCGGGGACTCCTACGAGCAGTACTTC. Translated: CASSLVASGDSYEQYF.

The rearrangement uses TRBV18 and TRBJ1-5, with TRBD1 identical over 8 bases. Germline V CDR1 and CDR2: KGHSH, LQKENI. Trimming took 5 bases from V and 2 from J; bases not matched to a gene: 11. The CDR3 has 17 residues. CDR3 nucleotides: TGTGCCAGCTCATCGCATCAGGGGGCCGGTGGCAATCAGCCCCAGCATTTT. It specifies CASSSHQGAGGNQPQHF.

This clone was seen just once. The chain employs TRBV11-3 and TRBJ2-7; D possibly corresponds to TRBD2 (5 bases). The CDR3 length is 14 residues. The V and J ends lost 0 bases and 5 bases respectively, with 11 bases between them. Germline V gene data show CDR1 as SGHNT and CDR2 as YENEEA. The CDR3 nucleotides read TGTGCCAGCAGCTTAGATGAGGGTACCCACGAGCAGTACTTC. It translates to CASSLDEGTHEQYF.

The CDR3 nucleotides are TGTGCCAGCAGCCAAGATGGAAAGGGGGCGCTTCCTAGCGGGAACACCGGGGAGCTGTTTTTT. This sequence encodes CASSQDGKGALPSGNTGELFF. This chain links TRBV4-2 with TRBJ2-2; D is possibly TRBD1 or TRBD2 (7 bases each). CDR1 and CDR2 from the germline V gene are LGHNA and YNFKEQ. This CDR3 comprises 21 residues. V shed 0 bases and J shed 1 base, with 24 bases lying between them.

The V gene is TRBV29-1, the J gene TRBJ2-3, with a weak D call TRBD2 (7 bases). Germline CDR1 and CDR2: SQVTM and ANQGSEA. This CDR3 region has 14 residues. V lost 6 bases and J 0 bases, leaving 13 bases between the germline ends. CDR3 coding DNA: TGCAGCGTGCCCCGGGGGGCTAGCACAGATACGCAGTATTTT. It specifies CSVPRGASTDTQYF.

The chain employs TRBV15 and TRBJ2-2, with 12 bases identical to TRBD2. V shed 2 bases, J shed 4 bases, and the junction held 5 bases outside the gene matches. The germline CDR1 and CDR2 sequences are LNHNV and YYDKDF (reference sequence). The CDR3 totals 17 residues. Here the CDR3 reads CATSRSLAGGLTGELFF. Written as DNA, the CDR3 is TGTGCCACCAGCAGATCCCTAGCGGGAGGGCTCACCGGGGAGCTGTTTTTT. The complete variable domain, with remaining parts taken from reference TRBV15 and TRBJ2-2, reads DAMVIQNPRYQVTQFGKPVTLSCSQTLNHNVMYWYQQKSSQAPKLLFHYYDKDFNNEADTPDNFQSRRPNTSFCFLDIRSPGLGDTAMYLCATSRSLAGGLTGELFFGEGSRLTVL.

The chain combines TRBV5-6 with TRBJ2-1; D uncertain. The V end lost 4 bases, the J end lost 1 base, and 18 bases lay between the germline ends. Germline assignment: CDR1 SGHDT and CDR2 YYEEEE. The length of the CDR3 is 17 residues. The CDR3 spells CASSPVGRRPSYNEQFF. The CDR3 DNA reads TGTGCCAGCAGCCCCGTTGGACGGCGACCTTCCTACAATGAGCAGTTCTTC.

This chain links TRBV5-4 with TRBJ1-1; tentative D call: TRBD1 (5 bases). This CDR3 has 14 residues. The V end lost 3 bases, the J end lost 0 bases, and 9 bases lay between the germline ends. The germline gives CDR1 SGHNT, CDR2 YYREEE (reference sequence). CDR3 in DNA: TGTGCCAGCAGCTCCAGAGGGGTGAACACTGAAGCTTTCTTT. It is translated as CASSSRGVNTEAFF. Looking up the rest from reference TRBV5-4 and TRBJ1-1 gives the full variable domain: ETGVTQSPTHLIKTRGQQVTLRCSSQSGHNTVSWYQQALGQGPQFIFQYYREEENGRGNFPPRFSGLQFPNYSSELNVNALELDDSALYLCASSSRGVNTEAFFGQGTRLTVV.

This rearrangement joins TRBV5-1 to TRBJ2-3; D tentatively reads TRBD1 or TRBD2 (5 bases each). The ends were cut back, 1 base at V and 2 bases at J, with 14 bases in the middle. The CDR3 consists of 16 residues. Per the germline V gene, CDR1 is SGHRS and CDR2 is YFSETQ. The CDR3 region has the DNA TGCGCCAGCAGCTTGAGTCCGGGGCTGGACACAGATACGCAGTATTTT. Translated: CASSLSPGLDTDTQYF.

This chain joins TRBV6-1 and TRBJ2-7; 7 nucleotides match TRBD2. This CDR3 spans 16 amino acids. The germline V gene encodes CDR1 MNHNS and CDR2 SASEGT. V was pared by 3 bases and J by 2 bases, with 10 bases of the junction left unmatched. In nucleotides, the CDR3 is TGTGCCAGCAGTGATGCCCCTAGCGGACTAGCCTACGAGCAGTACTTC. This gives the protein CASSDAPSGLAYEQYF.

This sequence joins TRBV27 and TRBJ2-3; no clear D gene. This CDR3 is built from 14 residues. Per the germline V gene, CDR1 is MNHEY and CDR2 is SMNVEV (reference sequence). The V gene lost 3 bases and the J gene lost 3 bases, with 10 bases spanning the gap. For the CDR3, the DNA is TGTGCCAGCAGTTTGAGAAGGGCAACAGATACGCAGTATTTT. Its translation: CASSLRRATDTQYF.

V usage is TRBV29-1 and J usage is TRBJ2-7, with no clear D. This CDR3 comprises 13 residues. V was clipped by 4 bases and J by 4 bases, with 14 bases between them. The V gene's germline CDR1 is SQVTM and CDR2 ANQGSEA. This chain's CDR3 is CSVAEGIPYEQYF. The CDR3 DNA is TGCAGCGTTGCGGAAGGGATCCCGTACGAGCAGTACTTC.

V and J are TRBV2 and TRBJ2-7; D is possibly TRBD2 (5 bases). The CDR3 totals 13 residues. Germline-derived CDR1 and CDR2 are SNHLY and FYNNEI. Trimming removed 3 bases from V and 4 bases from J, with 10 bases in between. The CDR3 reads CASSERVLYEQYF. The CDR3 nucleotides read TGTGCCAGCAGTGAGAGGGTACTTTACGAGCAGTACTTC.

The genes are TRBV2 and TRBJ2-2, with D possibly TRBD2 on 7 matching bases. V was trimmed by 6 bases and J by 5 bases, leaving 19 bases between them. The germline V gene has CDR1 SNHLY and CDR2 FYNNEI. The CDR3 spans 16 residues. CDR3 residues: CASRVSSGRGTGELFF. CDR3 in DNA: TGTGCCAGCAGGGTTTCTAGCGGTAGGGGGACCGGGGAGCTGTTTTTT. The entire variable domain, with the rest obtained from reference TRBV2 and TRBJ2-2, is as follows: EPEVTQTPSHQVTQMGQEVILRCVPISNHLYFYWYRQILGQKVEFLVSFYNNEISEKSEIFDDQFSVERPDGSNFTLKIRSTKLEDSAMYFCASRVSSGRGTGELFFGEGSRLTVL.

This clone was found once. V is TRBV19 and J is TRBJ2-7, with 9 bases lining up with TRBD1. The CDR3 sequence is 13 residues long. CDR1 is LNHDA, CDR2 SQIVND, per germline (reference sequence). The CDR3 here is CAPLGDRASEQYF. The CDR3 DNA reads TGTGCTCCGTTGGGGGACAGGGCTTCCGAGCAGTACTTC.

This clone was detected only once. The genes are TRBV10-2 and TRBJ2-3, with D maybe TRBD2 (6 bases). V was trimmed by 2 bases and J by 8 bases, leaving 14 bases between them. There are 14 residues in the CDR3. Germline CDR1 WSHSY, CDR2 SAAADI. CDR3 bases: TGCGCCAGCAGTGAGGCTCTAGCGATCGGTACGCAGTATTTT. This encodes CASSEALAIGTQYF.

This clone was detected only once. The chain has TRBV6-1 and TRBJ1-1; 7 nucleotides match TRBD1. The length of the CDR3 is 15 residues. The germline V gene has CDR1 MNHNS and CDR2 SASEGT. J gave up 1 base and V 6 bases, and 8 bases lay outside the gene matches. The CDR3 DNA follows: TGTGCCAGCAGCTCGCGGACAGGACCGAACACTGAAGCTTTCTTT. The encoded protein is CASSSRTGPNTEAFF.

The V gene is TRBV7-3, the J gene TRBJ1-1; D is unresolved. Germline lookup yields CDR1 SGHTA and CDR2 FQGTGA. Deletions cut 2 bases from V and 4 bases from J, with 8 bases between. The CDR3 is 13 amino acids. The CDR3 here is CASSLWPSTEAFF. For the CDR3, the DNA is TGTGCCAGCAGCTTATGGCCGTCCACTGAAGCTTTCTTT. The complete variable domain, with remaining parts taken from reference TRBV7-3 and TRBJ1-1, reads GAGVSQTPSNKVTEKGKYVELRCDPISGHTALYWYRQSLGQGPEFLIYFQGTGAADDSGLPNDRFFAVRPEGSVSTLKIQRTERGDSAVYLCASSLWPSTEAFFGQGTRLTVV.